This TCR beta chain comes out of a study of post-analysis software for immune sequencing data. Study outcomes and limitations: A handful of TRBV segments were more frequent in patients than controls; TRBV5-6, TRBV5-1 and TRBV20-1 belonged to this group.

As concerns this clonotype: What it binds is not known.

Tagging with unique molecular identifiers was a feature of the TCR beta cDNA libraries. TCRdb itself ran the PCR reads through MiXCR, one entry per CDR3 protein. Found here are about 820,000 distinct CDR3 sequences, 53% of them singletons; the top ten hold over 4%. This CDR3 region has 15 residues. J lost 8 bases, V lost 7 bases, and 13 bases had no gene match. Germline CDR1 and CDR2: SNHLY and FYNNEI. The TCR was taken from a girl between 5 and 17 years old with multiple sclerosis. Source material: blood. The rearrangement uses TRBV2 and TRBJ2-1; 8 bases agree with TRBD1. The CDR3 DNA reads TGTGCCAGCATCGGCACCGGACAGGGTGAGGATGAGCAGTTCTTC. Translating gives CASIGTGQGEDEQFF.